The source of this TCR beta chain is a study of shared T cell receptors in the human thymus. Germline lookup yields CDR1 SEHNR and CDR2 FQNEAQ (reference sequence). The trim removed 3 bases at V and 9 bases at J, leaving 5 bases unmatched. The CDR3 loop spans 14 amino acids. The method was immunoSEQ multiplex PCR; TCRdb's version includes in-frame clones alone and lacks a portion of them. The repertoire has over 650,000 clones, about 89% of them found once; the top ten carry over 0.008%. This same sample was also part of a study on human thymus T cells. As that report states: Thymus pieces cut out during corrective heart surgery were the tissue that was used. Thymic and blood repertoires appeared to show biased V and J gene usage.

This TCR derives from a boy under two years old with a congenital heart defect. The sample comprised thymocytes. V usage is TRBV7-9 and J usage is TRBJ1-6, with 7 bases aligning to TRBD1. CDR3 coding DNA: TGTGCCAGCAGCTTCGACAGGGTTGGTTCACCCCTCCACTTT. Protein sequence: CASSFDRVGSPLHF.